The 28 T cell receptor beta chains below were found in one sample sequenced in a study of response to subunit inactivated influenza vaccine. One entry per CDR3 protein, called by TCRdb with MiXCR from the RT-PCR reads. This table has more than 400,000 distinct CDR3 sequences, less than 7.5% appearing once. Sequences were derived from PBMCs from blood, sampled roughly 24 months after vaccination. The receptors were sampled from a man between 50 and 69 years old who received an inactivated influenza vaccine.

Regarding this clonotype: The junction does not match germline at one end; this may be a read error. The CDR3 here is CTSSLVGAGELFF. CDR3 DNA: TGCACCAGCAGTCTGGTCGGGGCCGGGGAGCTGTTTTTT. The rearrangement uses TRBV23-1 and TRBJ2-2; D possibly corresponds to TRBD2 (5 bases). TRBV23-1 is assigned to the ORF class and has an uncertain function. CDR3 length equals 13 residues.

This clonotype was observed a handful of times. The genes are TRBV4-1 and TRBJ2-1, with 9 bases that match TRBD2. Germline V gives CDR1 MGHRA, CDR2 YSYEKL. The V segment lost 0 bases and the J segment 6 bases; nucleotides outside the gene matches: 6. This CDR3 comprises 16 residues. The CDR3 loop reads CASSQERGGGLNEQFF. The CDR3 DNA reads TGCGCCAGCAGCCAAGAACGCGGGGGGGGACTCAATGAGCAGTTCTTC.

This clonotype was detected a few times. DNA of the CDR3: TGTGCCAGCAGTAATCAGCGGGGACACTACGAGCAGTACTTC. Amino acid sequence: CASSNQRGHYEQYF. The V call is TRBV7-9, the J call TRBJ2-7; D is perhaps TRBD2 (7 bases). CDR1 is SEHNR, CDR2 FQNEAQ, per germline (reference sequence). The V and J ends lost 6 bases and 3 bases respectively, with 15 bases between them. The CDR3 runs to 14 residues.

This rearrangement joins TRBV28 to TRBJ2-1; D is tentatively TRBD1 or TRBD2 (5 bases each). With 1 base removed from V and 8 bases from J, the gap between germline ends came to 15 bases. The CDR3 contains 15 residues. CDR1 and CDR2 from the germline V gene are MDHEN and SYDVKM. CDR3 sequence reads: CASSLLRGFRDEQFF. For the CDR3, the DNA is TGTGCCAGCAGTTTATTACGGGGCTTTCGGGATGAGCAGTTCTTC.

This clonotype was detected a few times. V is TRBV28 and J is TRBJ2-5; TRBD1 is a possible D gene (6 bases). CDR3 size: 15 residues. The germline V and J ends were trimmed by 2 bases and 5 bases, with 15 bases remaining between them. Germline V gives CDR1 MDHEN, CDR2 SYDVKM. CDR3 nucleotide sequence: TGTGCCAGCAGTTTAGGCCTACAGGGACGCGAGACCCAGTACTTC. Translating it yields CASSLGLQGRETQYF. Drawing the rest from reference TRBV28 and TRBJ2-5, the complete variable domain is DVKVTQSSRYLVKRTGEKVFLECVQDMDHENMFWYRQDPGLGLRLIYFSYDVKMKEKGDIPEGYSVSREKKERFSLILESASTNQTSMYLCASSLGLQGRETQYFGPGTRLLVL.

Only a few counts were recorded for this clonotype. V is TRBV7-2 and J is TRBJ2-2; 10 positions agree with TRBD2. The CDR3 length is 17 residues. J was trimmed by 2 bases and V by 5 bases; bases with no gene match: 8. Germline CDR1 is SGHTA and CDR2 is FQGNSA. In nucleotides, the CDR3 is TGTGCCAGCAGCGGTCTTAGCGGGGGGTCCAACACCGGGGAGCTGTTTTTT. Translated: CASSGLSGGSNTGELFF.

The chain has TRBV7-9 and TRBJ2-5, with 7 nucleotides matching TRBD2. Germline V CDR1 and CDR2: SEHNR, FQNEAQ (reference sequence). The J segment lost 1 base and the V segment lost 5 bases, leaving 7 bases of the junction unmatched. CDR3 length: 15 amino acids. The CDR3 protein is CASSPRSSGQETQYF. CDR3 coding DNA: TGTGCCAGCAGCCCCCGTTCTAGCGGCCAAGAGACCCAGTACTTC.

This clonotype showed up just a few times. The V gene is TRBV7-9, the J gene TRBJ2-2; perhaps TRBD1 as D (6 bases). CDR1 SEHNR and CDR2 FQNEAQ come from the germline V gene (reference sequence). CDR3 length equals 15 residues. V lost 5 bases and J 6 bases, leaving 16 bases between the germline ends. In DNA form, the CDR3 reads TGTGCCAGCAGCCCCCAGGGGTTGGACGCCGGGGAGCTGTTTTTT. The encoded protein is CASSPQGLDAGELFF.

A few counts support this clonotype. The genes are TRBV14 and TRBJ1-3; no clear D gene. V was trimmed by 4 bases and J by 0 bases, leaving 10 bases between them. CDR1 is SGHDN and CDR2 is FVKESK in the germline V gene. CDR3 length: 15 amino acids. CDR3 amino acids: CASSRGPNSGNTIYF. CDR3 DNA: TGTGCCAGCAGCCGAGGACCGAACTCTGGAAACACCATATATTTT. Full variable domain (remainder filled in from reference TRBV14 and TRBJ1-3): EAGVTQFPSHSVIEKGQTVTLRCDPISGHDNLYWYRRVMGKEIKFLLHFVKESKQDESGMPNNRFLAERTGGTYSTLKVQPAELEDSGVYFCASSRGPNSGNTIYFGEGSWLTVV.

The chain carries TRBV20-1 and TRBJ1-4, with D hard to call. The CDR3 runs to 15 residues. Trimming removed 5 bases at V and 8 bases at J, with 21 bases between. Germline V lookup: CDR1 DFQATT, CDR2 SNEGSKA (reference sequence). The CDR3 DNA reads TGCAGTGCTTTCGACCCCCGCTGGGGTGGGGAAAAACTGTTTTTT. This encodes CSAFDPRWGGEKLFF.

This clonotype was counted at least ten times. A read error may produce the germline difference seen at one junction end. The chain couples TRBV5-1 to TRBJ1-3, with D unclear. Germline V lookup: CDR1 SGHRS, CDR2 YFSETQ. CDR3 size: 13 residues. DNA of the CDR3: TGTGCCAGCAGCCCCGGGTCTGGAAACACCATATATTTT. This translates into CASSPGSGNTIYF. Full variable domain (rest looked up from reference TRBV5-1 and TRBJ1-3): KAGVTQTPRYLIKTRGQQVTLSCSPISGHRSVSWYQQTPGQGLQFLFEYFSETQRNKGNFPGRFSGRQFSNSRSEMNVSTLELGDSALYLCASSPGSGNTIYFGEGSWLTVV.

V gene TRBV16 combines with J gene TRBJ2-7, with D perhaps matching TRBD1 or TRBD2 (5 bases each). The V gene's germline CDR1 is KGHSY and CDR2 FQNENV. Trimming left V 1 base short and J 7 bases short, with 5 bases between. The CDR3 length is 11 residues. CDR3 sequence reads: CASSQWGEQYF. The CDR3 nucleotides are TGTGCCAGCAGCCAATGGGGGGAGCAGTACTTC.

This clonotype was seen a handful of times. This chain uses TRBV12-3 or TRBV12-4 with TRBJ2-5; 8 bases match TRBD1. The ends lost 7 bases at V and 5 bases at J; junction bases unmatched: 3. The CDR3 covers 12 residues. This CDR3 is CASNSGGETQYF. The CDR3 DNA reads as TGTGCCAGCAACTCAGGGGGCGAGACCCAGTACTTC.

This clonotype was counted between two and nine times. The chain combines TRBV29-1 with TRBJ2-3; a possible D gene is TRBD2 (5 bases). Germline-derived CDR1 and CDR2 are SQVTM and ANQGSEA. With 3 bases removed from V and 6 bases from J, the gap between germline ends came to 16 bases. CDR3 size: 14 residues. The CDR3 region has the DNA TGCAGCGTTGAGACGGGAACGATTGGGGATACGCAGTATTTT. It encodes CSVETGTIGDTQYF.

In this sample, this clonotype turned up many times. This chain joins TRBV9 and TRBJ2-6; D is ambiguous. V lost 0 bases and J 2 bases, leaving 3 bases between the germline ends. This CDR3 is built from 14 residues. Germline CDR1 is SGDLS and CDR2 is YYNGEE. CDR3 region: CASSVGAGANVLTF. As DNA, the CDR3 is TGTGCCAGCAGCGTAGGGGCTGGGGCCAACGTCCTGACTTTC.

This clonotype was counted at least ten times. This chain uses TRBV13 with TRBJ2-7; no reliable D call. Germline V gives CDR1 PRHDT, CDR2 FYEKMQ (reference sequence). Trimming took off 1 base at V and 6 bases at J, with 4 bases between the two ends. The CDR3 runs to 11 residues. Here the CDR3 DNA reads TGTGCCAGCAGCTTAGAGGGCGAGCAGTACTTC. This sequence encodes CASSLEGEQYF.

This clonotype has more than one count but fewer than ten. The chain employs TRBV28 and TRBJ2-4; D unclear. The V gene's germline CDR1 is MDHEN and CDR2 SYDVKM. V dropped 3 bases and J dropped 0 bases, with 9 bases sitting between them. This CDR3 has 15 residues. Here the CDR3 reads CASSFISVAKNIQYF. As DNA, the CDR3 is TGTGCCAGCAGTTTCATTTCGGTAGCCAAAAACATTCAGTACTTC.

This clonotype was recorded many times. This rearrangement joins TRBV7-2 to TRBJ2-4; TRBD1 matches 9 bases. Per the germline V gene, CDR1 is SGHTA and CDR2 is FQGNSA. J gave up 4 bases and V 4 bases, and 5 bases lay outside the gene matches. The CDR3 spans 15 residues. Here the CDR3 DNA reads TGTGCCAGCAGCTCCCCCGGGACAGGGAAAAACATTCAGTACTTC. It yields the protein CASSSPGTGKNIQYF.

The CDR3 sequence is CASSLATSQETQYF. In DNA form, the CDR3 reads TGCGCCAGCAGCTTGGCCACATCCCAAGAGACCCAGTACTTC. V usage is TRBV5-1 and J usage is TRBJ2-5; D is unresolved. V lost 0 bases, J lost 1 base, and 7 bases lay in between. Germline V gives CDR1 SGHRS, CDR2 YFSETQ. CDR3 length equals 14 residues.

This clonotype was counted many times. The V and J genes are TRBV11-2 and TRBJ2-1; D is uncertain. The CDR3 contains 12 residues. Germline CDR1 and CDR2: SGHAT and FQNNGV. The V end lost 1 base, the J end lost 8 bases, and 6 bases lay between the germline ends. CDR3 DNA sequence: TGTGCCAGCAGCTTAGTTGACTATGAGCAGTTCTTC. It is translated as CASSLVDYEQFF.

This clonotype has at least ten counts. CDR3 sequence: CASSLGTSGSREQYF. The CDR3 DNA is TGTGCCAGCAGCTTAGGGACTAGCGGGAGTCGCGAGCAGTACTTC. The V and J genes are TRBV7-2 and TRBJ2-7; 13 positions match TRBD2. This CDR3 is 15 amino acids long. Germline V CDR1 and CDR2: SGHTA, FQGNSA. V gave up 1 base and J gave up 6 bases; unmatched junction bases: 3. Variable domain in full (rest from reference TRBV7-2 and TRBJ2-7): GAGVSQSPSNKVTEKGKDVELRCDPISGHTALYWYRQSLGQGLEFLIYFQGNSAPDKSGLPSDRFSAERTGGSVSTLTIQRTQQEDSAVYLCASSLGTSGSREQYFGPGTRLTVT.

The V call is TRBV20-1, the J call TRBJ2-1; a weak D match, TRBD2 (5 bases). The CDR3 totals 14 residues. V was pared by 5 bases and J by 6 bases, with 17 bases between. Germline loops: CDR1 DFQATT, CDR2 SNEGSKA (reference sequence). The DNA of the CDR3 is TGCAGTGCTTTGCCTGGGCCGGGAAGCAATGAGCAGTTCTTC. Its translation: CSALPGPGSNEQFF.

This clonotype has a count of ten or more. This chain connects TRBV20-1 to TRBJ2-1; 8 nucleotides match TRBD2. The CDR3 runs 16 residues. CDR1 DFQATT and CDR2 SNEGSKA come from the germline V gene (reference sequence). V gave up 0 bases and J gave up 8 bases; unmatched junction bases: 12. Here the CDR3 reads CSARDPLAGRDDEQFF. Here the CDR3 DNA reads TGCAGTGCTAGAGACCCTTTAGCGGGAAGGGATGATGAGCAGTTCTTC.

The chain links TRBV5-1 to TRBJ2-7, with 9 bases aligning to TRBD1. V lost 4 bases to trimming and J lost 5 bases; unmatched junction nucleotides: 7. The CDR3 runs 14 residues. Germline loops: CDR1 SGHRS, CDR2 YFSETQ. The CDR3 region is CASSLRTGEDEQYF. In nucleotides, the CDR3 is TGCGCCAGCAGCCTACGGACAGGGGAGGACGAGCAGTACTTC. Filled out from reference TRBV5-1 and TRBJ2-7, the complete variable domain reads KAGVTQTPRYLIKTRGQQVTLSCSPISGHRSVSWYQQTPGQGLQFLFEYFSETQRNKGNFPGRFSGRQFSNSRSEMNVSTLELGDSALYLCASSLRTGEDEQYFGPGTRLTVT.

The J gene is TRBJ2-3, the V gene TRBV29-1; D might be TRBD2 (5 bases). V was trimmed by 3 bases and J by 4 bases, leaving 14 bases between them. CDR1 SQVTM and CDR2 ANQGSEA come from the germline V gene. This CDR3 is 14 amino acids long. CDR3 in DNA: TGCAGCGTTGATTCCAGGTGGGGAGCAGATACGCAGTATTTT. Residues: CSVDSRWGADTQYF.

This clonotype was counted between two and nine times. The rearrangement links TRBV15 to TRBJ2-3, with D tentatively TRBD2 (5 bases). Germline assignment: CDR1 LNHNV and CDR2 YYDKDF (reference sequence). The V and J ends lost 2 bases and 4 bases respectively, with 19 bases between them. CDR3 length: 17 amino acids. This chain's CDR3 is CATSRYAITSGADTQYF. In nucleotides, the CDR3 is TGTGCCACCAGCAGATATGCGATCACATCCGGGGCAGATACGCAGTATTTT.

This clonotype was found many times. The chain links TRBV10-3 to TRBJ1-1; 7 bases agree with TRBD1. The germline V gene encodes CDR1 ENHRY and CDR2 SYGVKD. The CDR3 is 16 residues long. V lost 3 bases, J lost 1 base, and 8 bases stayed unmatched. The CDR3 region is CAISDNRGGSNTEAFF. For the CDR3, the DNA is TGTGCCATCAGTGATAATAGAGGGGGCTCGAACACTGAAGCTTTCTTT.

This clonotype has more than one count but fewer than ten. This chain connects TRBV4-1 to TRBJ2-1; TRBD2 might be the D (5 bases). The CDR3 runs to 15 residues. Germline V gene data show CDR1 as MGHRA and CDR2 as YSYEKL. V lost 2 bases to trimming and J lost 8 bases, with 16 bases between them. CDR3 region: CASSQPADGRDEQFF. CDR3 nucleotides: TGCGCCAGCAGCCAACCCGCGGACGGGCGGGATGAGCAGTTCTTC.